These 15 T cell receptor beta chains came from one sample sequenced in a study of blood T cells in healthy people across ages. Using a J-beta primer mix together with a sample-barcoded 5' primer, a second PCR was run for roughly 7 to 12 cycles. In TCRdb, the 5' RACE reads were re-called with MiXCR into one record per CDR3 protein. The sample consists of about 1.6 million distinct CDR3 sequences, roughly a third of them appearing once. Sequencing was performed on blood. These receptors were taken from a woman younger than 45 in good health.

This clonotype was recorded at least ten times. The CDR3 nucleotides are TGCGCCAGCAGCTCGGGACAGGGAGAACAAGAGACCCAGTACTTC. Residues: CASSSGQGEQETQYF. The rearrangement joins TRBV5-1 to TRBJ2-5, with 9 positions matching TRBD1. V lost 3 bases and J lost 2; bases outside the gene matches: 5. The CDR3 totals 15 residues. Germline V lookup: CDR1 SGHRS, CDR2 YFSETQ.

V is TRBV20-1 and J is TRBJ1-2, with D perhaps TRBD1 (6 bases). The V and J ends lost 0 bases and 4 bases respectively, with 12 bases between them. CDR1 and CDR2 (germline): DFQATT, SNEGSKA (reference sequence). The CDR3 extends over 14 amino acids. Written as DNA, the CDR3 is TGCAGTGCTAGAGATCGCAGGGGAGGCTATGGCTACACCTTC. Translating it yields CSARDRRGGYGYTF.

The V gene is TRBV10-3, the J gene TRBJ2-7, with D possibly TRBD1 on 5 matching bases. The CDR3 contains 14 residues. Trimming shortened V by 2 bases and J by 7 bases, and 15 bases separated the two germline ends. From germline, CDR1 is ENHRY and CDR2 SYGVKD. The CDR3 DNA is TGTGCCATCAGTGAGGGAACGACAGCCTGGGAGCAGTACTTC. It is translated as CAISEGTTAWEQYF.

The chain couples TRBV6-2 or TRBV6-3 to TRBJ2-4, with a tentative D call TRBD1 (6 bases). The CDR3 has 14 amino acids. The germline V gene has CDR1 MNHEY and CDR2 SVGEGT. V shed 4 bases and J shed 4 bases, with 11 bases lying between them. This CDR3 is CASSSPGQKNIQYF. The DNA for the CDR3 is TGTGCCAGCAGTTCCCCCGGACAGAAAAACATTCAGTACTTC.

The table lists this clonotype with many counts. The gene calls are TRBV28 and TRBJ2-1; D is unclear. V was trimmed by 6 bases and J by 8 bases, leaving 11 bases between them. Germline-derived CDR1 and CDR2 are MDHEN and SYDVKM. This CDR3 has 12 amino acids. The DNA for the CDR3 is TGTGCCAGCAGCCCTGATGCATATGAGCAGTTCTTC. Amino acids: CASSPDAYEQFF. Together with reference TRBV28 and TRBJ2-1, the CDR3 gives the full variable domain: DVKVTQSSRYLVKRTGEKVFLECVQDMDHENMFWYRQDPGLGLRLIYFSYDVKMKEKGDIPEGYSVSREKKERFSLILESASTNQTSMYLCASSPDAYEQFFGPGTRLTVL.

Only a few counts were recorded for this clonotype. The chain combines TRBV29-1 with TRBJ1-4; D gene unclear. This CDR3 spans 13 amino acids. V lost 5 bases and J 6 bases, leaving 13 bases between the germline ends. Per the germline V gene, CDR1 is SQVTM and CDR2 is ANQGSEA. The CDR3 protein is CSVSPRGDEKLFF. CDR3 DNA sequence: TGCAGCGTTTCCCCGCGTGGGGATGAAAAACTGTTTTTT.

The table lists this clonotype with a few counts. This chain joins TRBV4-1 and TRBJ2-7, with a tentative D call TRBD1 (5 bases). V was cut by 4 bases and J by 3 bases, with 13 bases left in between. In germline, CDR1 is MGHRA, CDR2 YSYEKL. This CDR3 has 14 amino acids. The CDR3 nucleotides are TGCGCCAGCAGCCGGGTCAGGGATAGCTACGAGCAGTACTTC. This encodes CASSRVRDSYEQYF.

This chain uses TRBV4-2 with TRBJ1-2, with 9 positions matching TRBD1. Germline V gives CDR1 LGHNA, CDR2 YNFKEQ. The junction had 15 bases not matched to a gene; V was cut back by 2 bases and J by 8 bases. The CDR3 loop spans 17 amino acids. The CDR3 sequence: CASSQPSGTGRVSGYTF. CDR3 nucleotide sequence: TGTGCCAGCAGCCAACCTTCCGGGACAGGGAGGGTAAGCGGCTACACCTTC.

This clonotype has just a few counts. At one end the junction does not follow the germline gene, possibly because of a read error. The gene calls are TRBV10-3 and TRBJ1-6; no reliable D call. CDR3 size: 15 residues. From germline, CDR1 is ENHRY and CDR2 SYGVKD. The DNA of the CDR3 is TGTGCCGTCAGTGAGACCCAAAATGATAATTCACCCCTCCACTTT. As protein: CAVSETQNDNSPLHF.

Only a few counts were recorded for this clonotype. The chain employs TRBV4-1 and TRBJ2-2; D possibly corresponds to TRBD1 (5 bases). This CDR3 is 19 amino acids long. Trimming pared 0 bases from V and 3 bases from J, leaving 20 bases between. In germline, CDR1 is MGHRA, CDR2 YSYEKL. The CDR3 nucleotides read TGCGCCAGCAGCCAAGATTACTTTAACCAAGGGGAATACACCGGGGAGCTGTTTTTT. Translating it yields CASSQDYFNQGEYTGELFF.

A remark on this clonotype: A much larger clone lies a single base off, so this may be a read error. The rearrangement joins TRBV29-1 to TRBJ2-1; no reliable D call. Trimming shortened V by 4 bases and J by 8 bases, and 18 bases separated the two germline ends. The germline CDR1 and CDR2 sequences are SQVTM and ANQGSEA. This CDR3 is built from 14 residues. The CDR3 here is CSVVPRLVNDEQFF. The CDR3 DNA reads TGCAGCGTTGTCCCCCGACTCGTAAACGATGAGCAGTTCTTC.

The sample holds many counts of this clonotype. The chain combines TRBV12-3 or TRBV12-4 with TRBJ2-5, with TRBD2 matching 14 bases. V dropped 6 bases and J dropped 4; count of bases not matched to a gene: 10. The CDR3 covers 17 residues. The CDR3 DNA follows: TGTGCCAGCAGGGGCCCGGGACTAGCGGGAGTGGTAGAGACCCAGTACTTC. It codes for CASRGPGLAGVVETQYF.

This clonotype was picked up a small number of times. The chain uses TRBV5-1 and TRBJ2-7; D ambiguous. Germline V gives CDR1 SGHRS, CDR2 YFSETQ. The CDR3 runs to 13 residues. The ends were cut back, 2 bases at V and 7 bases at J, with 13 bases in the middle. Written as DNA, the CDR3 is TGCGCCAGCAGCTTAGTATTAACGGGTGAGCAGTACTTC. Its translation: CASSLVLTGEQYF.

The V and J genes are TRBV10-3 and TRBJ1-1; no reliable D call. CDR3 length: 11 amino acids. CDR1 and CDR2 from the germline V gene are ENHRY and SYGVKD. Trimming cost V 10 bases and J 3 bases, with 9 bases left between them. CDR3 loop: CASRQDTEAFF. The CDR3 bases are TGTGCCAGCCGACAAGACACTGAAGCTTTCTTT.

CDR3 sequence (DNA): TGTGCCAGCAGCGTAGCCGCGGGGATCAACACCGGGGAGCTGTTTTTT. Encoded protein: CASSVAAGINTGELFF. The chain joins TRBV9 to TRBJ2-2; D may be TRBD2 (6 bases). The V end was cut by 0 bases, the J end by 2 bases, with 11 bases between. CDR1 SGDLS and CDR2 YYNGEE come from the germline V gene. The CDR3 totals 16 residues.